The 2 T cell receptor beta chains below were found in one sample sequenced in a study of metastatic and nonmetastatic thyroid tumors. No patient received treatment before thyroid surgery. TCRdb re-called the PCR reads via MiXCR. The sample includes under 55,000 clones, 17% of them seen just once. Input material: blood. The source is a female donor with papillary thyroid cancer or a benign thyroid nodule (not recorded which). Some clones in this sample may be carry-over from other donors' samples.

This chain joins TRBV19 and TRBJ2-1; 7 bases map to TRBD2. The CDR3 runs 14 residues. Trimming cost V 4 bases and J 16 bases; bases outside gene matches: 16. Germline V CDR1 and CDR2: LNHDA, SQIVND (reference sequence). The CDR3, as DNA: TGTGCCAGTAGTACCGCCCCTTTGGGGGAGGGATTATTCTTC. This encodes CASSTAPLGEGLFF. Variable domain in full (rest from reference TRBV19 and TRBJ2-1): DGGITQSPKYLFRKEGQNVTLSCEQNLNHDAMYWYRQDPGQGLRLIYYSQIVNDFQKGDIAEGYSVSREKKESFPLTVTSAQKNPTAFYLCASSTAPLGEGLFFGPGTRLTVL.

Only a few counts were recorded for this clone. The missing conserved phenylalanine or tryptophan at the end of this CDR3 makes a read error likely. Written as DNA, the CDR3 is TGCAGTACCACGGACAGTTCGCAGCAGTTCTTA. As protein: CSTTDSSQQFL. The rearrangement uses TRBV20-1 and TRBJ2-1; a weak D match, TRBD1 (6 bases). Trimming stripped 8 bases from V and 11 bases from J, with 16 bases between. Germline V gene sequence: CDR1 DFQATT, CDR2 SNEGSKA (reference sequence). CDR3 size: 11 residues.